These 16 T cell receptor beta chains share one sample of origin, sequenced in a study of cytomegalovirus exposure and HLA in healthy donors. It was with 60 Vbeta and 13 Jbeta primers that the PCR ran. The assay was immunoSEQ multiplex PCR, and TCRdb's table has in-frame clones only and misses some. The sample totals roughly 220,000 clones. Sequencing was performed on PBMCs. The receptors here all came from a girl aged 2-10 years in good health and CMV-seropositive.

The chain employs TRBV29-1 and TRBJ2-5; perhaps TRBD2 as D (6 bases). The CDR3 contains 16 residues. With 6 bases removed from V and 4 bases from J, the gap between germline ends came to 24 bases. Germline CDR1 is SQVTM and CDR2 is ANQGSEA. As DNA, the CDR3 is TGCAGCGTGACGGCTGCGACAGCTAGCGACTCAGAGACCCAGTACTTC. Translating gives CSVTAATASDSETQYF. Combining the CDR3 with reference TRBV29-1 and TRBJ2-5 gives the whole variable domain SAVISQKPSRDICQRGTSLTIQCQVDSQVTMMFWYRQQPGQSLTLIATANQGSEATYESGFVIDKFPISRPNLTFSTLTVSNMSPEDSSIYLCSVTAATASDSETQYFGPGTRLLVL.

V and J are TRBV29-1 and TRBJ2-1, with 7 bases lining up with TRBD2. CDR3 length equals 11 residues. V shed 6 bases, J shed 9 bases, and the junction held 5 bases outside the gene matches. Germline V CDR1 and CDR2: SQVTM, ANQGSEA. The CDR3 loop is CSVQTSPEQFF. CDR3 nucleotides: TGCAGCGTCCAGACTAGCCCTGAGCAGTTCTTC.

This sequence joins TRBV27 and TRBJ2-3; maybe TRBD1 (7 bases). This CDR3 contains 18 residues. Germline V gene lookup returns CDR1 MNHEY and CDR2 SMNVEV (reference sequence). Deletions cut 8 bases from V and 0 bases from J, with 24 bases between. The CDR3 sequence: CASDSRRGAKTSTDTQYF. In DNA, the CDR3 is TGTGCCAGCGACAGCCGCAGGGGGGCCAAGACTAGCACAGATACGCAGTATTTT.

As to this clone: This CDR3 is also generated by other DNA sequences in the sample. V is TRBV6-5 and J is TRBJ2-7, with TRBD2 matching over 11 bases. V shed 6 bases, J shed 4 bases, and the junction held 8 bases outside the gene matches. This CDR3 is built from 15 residues. Per germline, CDR1 MNHEY and CDR2 SVGAGI. CDR3 nucleotide sequence: TGTGCCAGCAGGGCTAGCGGGAGGAACGTATACGAGCAGTACTTC. Its protein product is CASRASGRNVYEQYF.

The chain employs TRBV15 and TRBJ2-7, with TRBD2 matching 7 bases. The CDR3 runs 15 residues. The V gene's germline CDR1 is LNHNV and CDR2 YYDKDF (reference sequence). The junction had 6 bases not matched to a gene; V was cut back by 1 base and J by 3 bases. CDR3 protein: CATSRVGGSIYEQYF. The CDR3 nucleotides are TGTGCCACCAGCAGAGTCGGCGGGAGTATCTACGAGCAGTACTTC.

The chain combines TRBV7-8 with TRBJ1-5; TRBD1 matches 9 bases. Germline assignment: CDR1 SGHVS and CDR2 FQNEAQ. The CDR3 runs 19 residues. With 3 bases clipped from V and 10 bases from J, the junction kept 22 bases outside the gene matches. The CDR3 spells CASSFDLRDRANLRYPQHF. The CDR3 DNA is TGTGCCAGCAGCTTCGACCTTCGGGACAGGGCCAATCTCAGATACCCCCAGCATTTT.

The chain is built from TRBV27 and TRBJ2-7; perhaps TRBD2 as D (6 bases). The CDR3 has 13 amino acids. The V gene's germline CDR1 is MNHEY and CDR2 SMNVEV (reference sequence). The V and J ends lost 3 bases and 3 bases respectively, with 9 bases between them. The CDR3 DNA sequence: TGTGCCAGCAGTTTCTTCGGGGGCTACGAGCAGTACTTC. Protein product: CASSFFGGYEQYF.

The rearrangement joins TRBV5-1 to TRBJ1-2; TRBD1 might be the D (6 bases). Trimming removed 6 bases from V and 4 bases from J, with 16 bases in between. CDR1 is SGHRS and CDR2 is YFSETQ in the germline V gene. The CDR3 runs to 14 residues. The CDR3 DNA reads TGCGCCAGCAATAAAAACAGGGTCGCCTATGGCTACACCTTC. It specifies CASNKNRVAYGYTF. Supplemented by reference TRBV5-1 and TRBJ1-2, the full variable domain reads KAGVTQTPRYLIKTRGQQVTLSCSPISGHRSVSWYQQTPGQGLQFLFEYFSETQRNKGNFPGRFSGRQFSNSRSEMNVSTLELGDSALYLCASNKNRVAYGYTFGSGTRLTVV.

The chain links TRBV28 to TRBJ1-1, with 8 bases matching TRBD1. This CDR3 has 14 residues. V lost 3 bases, J lost 5 bases, and 5 bases stayed unmatched. Per germline, CDR1 MDHEN and CDR2 SYDVKM. CDR3 sequence (DNA): TGTGCCAGCAGTTTTCAGGGGGCGAGGACTGAAGCTTTCTTT. The encoded protein is CASSFQGARTEAFF.

The V gene is TRBV10-3, the J gene TRBJ2-3, with D perhaps TRBD2 (6 bases). The germline CDR1 and CDR2 sequences are ENHRY and SYGVKD. Trimming shortened V by 3 bases and J by 9 bases, and 16 bases separated the two germline ends. The CDR3 contains 14 residues. CDR3 protein: CAISDGTGWGTQYF. As DNA, the CDR3 is TGTGCCATCAGTGATGGGACTGGGTGGGGGACGCAGTATTTT.

The chain recombines TRBV11-2 with TRBJ2-1; the match to TRBD1 covers 8 bases. The CDR3 consists of 15 residues. CDR1 is SGHAT and CDR2 is FQNNGV in the germline V gene. The trim removed 4 bases at V and 2 bases at J, leaving 4 bases unmatched. CDR3 DNA: TGTGCCAGCAGCTCAGGGGGCGGCCCCTACAATGAGCAGTTCTTC. Its protein is CASSSGGGPYNEQFF.

The V call is TRBV28, the J call TRBJ1-5; D may be TRBD1 (6 bases). There are 18 residues in the CDR3. The germline CDR1 and CDR2 sequences are MDHEN and SYDVKM. V lost 5 bases and J lost 0, with 20 bases in between. CDR3 in DNA: TGTGCCAGCAGTCCTCTCAGGACAGACGTCTATAGCAATCAGCCCCAGCATTTT. It codes for CASSPLRTDVYSNQPQHF.

In DNA, the CDR3 is TGTGCCAGCAGTTTGCGGGCCCTTGGGAGTCCCATATATTTT. This gives the protein CASSLRALGSPIYF. V usage is TRBV27 and J usage is TRBJ1-3; D not certain. Germline V gene sequence: CDR1 MNHEY, CDR2 SMNVEV (reference sequence). The CDR3 length is 14 residues. Trimming removed 3 bases at V and 11 bases at J, with 17 bases between.

The chain couples TRBV2 to TRBJ2-2; possible D gene TRBD1, 6 bases. Germline V gene sequence: CDR1 SNHLY, CDR2 FYNNEI. The V and J ends lost 6 bases and 2 bases respectively, with 13 bases between them. There are 15 residues in the CDR3. The CDR3 sequence is CASRNRVINTGELFF. CDR3 nucleotide sequence: TGTGCCAGCAGAAACAGGGTGATAAACACCGGGGAGCTGTTTTTT.

This chain's CDR3 is CASSFAAGSGETQYF. The CDR3 DNA reads as TGTGCCAGCAGCTTCGCAGCGGGCTCCGGGGAGACCCAGTACTTC. The gene calls are TRBV7-2 and TRBJ2-5, with D perhaps matching TRBD2 (6 bases). The CDR3 has 15 amino acids. Germline CDR1 reads SGHTA; CDR2 reads FQGNSA. Trimming took off 3 bases at V and 5 bases at J, with 16 bases between the two ends.

This chain links TRBV2 with TRBJ1-5; D is unclear. Germline V lookup: CDR1 SNHLY, CDR2 FYNNEI. The CDR3 has 13 amino acids. With 7 bases removed from V and 4 bases from J, the gap between germline ends came to 11 bases. CDR3 DNA: TGTGCCAGCAAACGTACGGTGAATCAGCCCCAGCATTTT. Protein: CASKRTVNQPQHF.